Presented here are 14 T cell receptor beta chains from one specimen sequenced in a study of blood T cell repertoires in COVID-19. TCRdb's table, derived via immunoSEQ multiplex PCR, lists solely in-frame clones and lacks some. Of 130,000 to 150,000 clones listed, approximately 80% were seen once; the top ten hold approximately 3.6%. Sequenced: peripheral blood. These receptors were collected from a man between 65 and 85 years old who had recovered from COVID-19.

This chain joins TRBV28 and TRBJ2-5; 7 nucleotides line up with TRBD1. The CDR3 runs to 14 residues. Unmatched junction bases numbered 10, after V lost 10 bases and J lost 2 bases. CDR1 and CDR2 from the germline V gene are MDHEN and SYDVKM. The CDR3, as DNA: TGTGCCACATCATCCGGGACAGAGCAAGAGACCCAGTACTTC. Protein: CATSSGTEQETQYF.

The CDR3 coding sequence is TGTGCCAGCAGCCCGGGACTATTCAATGAGCAGTTCTTC. It translates to CASSPGLFNEQFF. V usage is TRBV9 and J usage is TRBJ2-1, with 7 bases aligning to TRBD2. V was clipped by 4 bases and J by 6 bases; unmatched bases: 4. Germline values: CDR1 SGDLS, CDR2 YYNGEE. The CDR3 spans 13 residues.

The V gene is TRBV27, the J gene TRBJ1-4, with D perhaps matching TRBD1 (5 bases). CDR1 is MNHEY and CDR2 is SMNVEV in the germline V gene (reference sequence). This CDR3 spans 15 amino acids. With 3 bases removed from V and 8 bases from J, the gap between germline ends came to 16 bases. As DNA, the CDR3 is TGTGCCAGCAGTTTCTTCCGGGGAGGGGCGGAAAAACTGTTTTTT. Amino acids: CASSFFRGGAEKLFF.

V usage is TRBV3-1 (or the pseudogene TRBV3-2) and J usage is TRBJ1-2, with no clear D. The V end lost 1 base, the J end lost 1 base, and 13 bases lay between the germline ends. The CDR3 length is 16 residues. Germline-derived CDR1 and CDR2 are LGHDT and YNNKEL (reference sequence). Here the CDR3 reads CASSQGQAYFNYGYTF. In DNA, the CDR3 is TGTGCCAGCAGCCAAGGGCAGGCCTACTTTAACTATGGCTACACCTTC.

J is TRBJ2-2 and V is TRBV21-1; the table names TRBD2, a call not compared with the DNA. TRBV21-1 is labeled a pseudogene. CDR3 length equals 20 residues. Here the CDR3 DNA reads TGTGCCAGCAGCAAAAAAGGTGGGGGGAACCCGCCCGGGAACACCGGGGAGCTGTTTTTT. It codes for CASSKKGGGNPPGNTGELFF.

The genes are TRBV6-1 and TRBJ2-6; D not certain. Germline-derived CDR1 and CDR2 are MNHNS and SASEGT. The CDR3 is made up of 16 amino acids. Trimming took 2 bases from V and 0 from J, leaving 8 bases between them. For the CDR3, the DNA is TGTGCCAGCAGTGAATCTTCGGGCTCTGGGGCCAACGTCCTGACTTTC. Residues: CASSESSGSGANVLTF.

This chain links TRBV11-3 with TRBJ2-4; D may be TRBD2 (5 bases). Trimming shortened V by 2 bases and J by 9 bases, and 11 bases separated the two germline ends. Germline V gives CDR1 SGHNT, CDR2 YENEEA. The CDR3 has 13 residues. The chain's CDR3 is CASSLRGEGIQYF. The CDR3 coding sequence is TGTGCCAGCAGCTTACGGGGAGAAGGCATTCAGTACTTC.

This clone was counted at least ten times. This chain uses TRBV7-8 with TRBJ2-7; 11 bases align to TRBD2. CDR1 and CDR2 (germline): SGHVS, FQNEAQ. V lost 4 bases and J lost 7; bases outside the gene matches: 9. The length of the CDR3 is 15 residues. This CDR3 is CASSWGLAAGREQYF. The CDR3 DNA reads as TGTGCCAGCAGCTGGGGACTAGCGGCCGGACGGGAGCAGTACTTC. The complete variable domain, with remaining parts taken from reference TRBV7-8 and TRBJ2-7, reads GAGVSQSPRYKVAKRGQDVALRCDPISGHVSLFWYQQALGQGPEFLTYFQNEAQLDKSGLPSDRFFAERPEGSVSTLKIQRTQQEDSAVYLCASSWGLAAGREQYFGPGTRLTVT.

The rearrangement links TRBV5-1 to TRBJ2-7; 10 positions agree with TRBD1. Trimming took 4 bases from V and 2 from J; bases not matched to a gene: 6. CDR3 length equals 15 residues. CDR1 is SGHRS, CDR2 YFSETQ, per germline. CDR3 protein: CASSTGQGPAYEQYF. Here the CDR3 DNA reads TGCGCCAGCAGCACGGGACAGGGGCCCGCCTACGAGCAGTACTTC. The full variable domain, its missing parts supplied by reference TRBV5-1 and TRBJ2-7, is KAGVTQTPRYLIKTRGQQVTLSCSPISGHRSVSWYQQTPGQGLQFLFEYFSETQRNKGNFPGRFSGRQFSNSRSEMNVSTLELGDSALYLCASSTGQGPAYEQYFGPGTRLTVT.

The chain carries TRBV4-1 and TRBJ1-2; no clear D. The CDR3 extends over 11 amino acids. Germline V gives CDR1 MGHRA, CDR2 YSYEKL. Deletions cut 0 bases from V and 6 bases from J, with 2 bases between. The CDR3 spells CASSQDNGYTF. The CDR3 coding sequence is TGCGCCAGCAGCCAAGATAATGGCTACACCTTC.

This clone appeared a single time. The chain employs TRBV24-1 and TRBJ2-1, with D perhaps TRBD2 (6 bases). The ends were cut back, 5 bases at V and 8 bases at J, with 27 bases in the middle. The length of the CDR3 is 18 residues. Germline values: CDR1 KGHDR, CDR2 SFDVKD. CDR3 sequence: CATSGSSLTGDRRDEQFF. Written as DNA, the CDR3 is TGTGCCACCAGTGGATCCTCCCTCACGGGGGATAGACGGGATGAGCAGTTCTTC.

CDR3 DNA: TGTGCCAGCAGTGATCAGAGGCATCAAGAGACCCAGTACTTC. This encodes CASSDQRHQETQYF. The chain joins TRBV25-1 to TRBJ2-5, with no clear D. Deletions cut 3 bases from V and 2 bases from J, with 10 bases between. This CDR3 is 14 amino acids long. CDR1 is MGHDK, CDR2 SYGVNS, per germline.

Here the CDR3 reads CASSQDLGLNGGQPQHF. The CDR3 DNA reads as TGCGCCAGCAGCCAAGATCTTGGTCTGAACGGGGGACAGCCCCAGCATTTT. The genes are TRBV4-3 and TRBJ1-5; the D gene is possibly TRBD1 (5 bases). V was trimmed by 0 bases and J by 7 bases, leaving 19 bases between them. CDR1 and CDR2 (germline): LGHNA, YSLEER. The CDR3 has 17 residues.

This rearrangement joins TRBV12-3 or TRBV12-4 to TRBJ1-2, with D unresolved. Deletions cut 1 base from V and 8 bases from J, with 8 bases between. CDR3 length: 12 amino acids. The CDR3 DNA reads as TGTGCCAGCAGTTTAGGGGCAGGAGGCTACACCTTC. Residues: CASSLGAGGYTF.